Presented here are 23 T cell receptor beta chains from one specimen sequenced in a study of OX40 agonist ivuxolimab in advanced cancers. The repertoire was sequenced with immunoSEQ multiplex PCR; TCRdb's copy has only in-frame clones and lacks some. This sample has tens of thousands of clones, with more than 85% found just once. Sequences were derived from CD4+ or CD8+ T cells sorted from blood, sampled in a trial of the OX40 agonist ivuxolimab. The receptor source for this set is an adult with an advanced solid tumor such as melanoma, head and neck, liver or kidney cancer.

This sequence joins TRBV27 and TRBJ2-7, with D perhaps TRBD2 (5 bases). V lost 0 bases, J lost 3 bases, and 9 bases lay in between. Germline V gene sequence: CDR1 MNHEY, CDR2 SMNVEV (reference sequence). There are 14 residues in the CDR3. The CDR3 sequence is CASSLSTEGYEQYF. The CDR3 nucleotides read TGTGCCAGCAGTTTATCGACCGAGGGCTACGAGCAGTACTTC.

This chain connects TRBV29-1 to TRBJ1-2; no clear D gene. Trimming cost V 4 bases and J 8 bases, with 5 bases left between them. The CDR3 has 9 amino acids. Germline V lookup: CDR1 SQVTM, CDR2 ANQGSEA. The CDR3 DNA sequence: TGCAGCGTTGTAGAAGGCTACACCTTC. Translating gives CSVVEGYTF.

The chain uses TRBV5-6 and TRBJ1-2, with D unclear. This CDR3 has 14 residues. The germline CDR1 and CDR2 sequences are SGHDT and YYEEEE. V shed 0 bases and J shed 1 base, with 7 bases lying between them. This CDR3 reads CASSLVADNYGYTF. Here the CDR3 DNA reads TGTGCCAGCAGCTTGGTGGCAGATAACTATGGCTACACCTTC.

This clone showed up just once. The chain links TRBV13 to TRBJ1-4, with D maybe TRBD1 (5 bases). CDR3 size: 14 residues. Trimming shortened V by 5 bases and J by 10 bases, and 17 bases separated the two germline ends. Germline V gene sequence: CDR1 PRHDT, CDR2 FYEKMQ (reference sequence). CDR3 bases: TGTGCCAGCAGCCCAGGGCTCGGGGGAGGAAAACTGTTTTTT. This gives the protein CASSPGLGGGKLFF.

The chain uses TRBV19 and TRBJ1-6, with D hard to call. The V end lost 5 bases, the J end lost 0 bases, and 8 bases lay between the germline ends. Germline CDR1 and CDR2: LNHDA and SQIVND (reference sequence). CDR3 length: 15 residues. In nucleotides, the CDR3 is TGTGCCAGTAGTGCAGCGAGCTCCTATAATTCACCCCTCCACTTT. Its protein is CASSAASSYNSPLHF.

The sample holds a few counts of this clone. The CDR3 bases are TGTGCCAGCACCAGCTCTAGCGGGGGGCCCCGGGAGACCCAGTACTTC. As protein: CASTSSSGGPRETQYF. The V gene is TRBV5-4, the J gene TRBJ2-5, with TRBD2 identical over 11 bases. Germline trimming cut 6 bases from V and 5 bases from J; bases unmatched to any gene: 12. Germline V gene sequence: CDR1 SGHNT, CDR2 YYREEE (reference sequence). The CDR3 spans 16 residues.

The genes are TRBV10-2 and TRBJ2-1, with D possibly being TRBD1 or TRBD2 (5 bases each). The CDR3 length is 19 residues. The V gene's germline CDR1 is WSHSY and CDR2 SAAADI. V was trimmed by 0 bases and J by 0 bases, leaving 18 bases between them. The CDR3 loop is CASSESTGTEQSSYNEQFF. In nucleotides, the CDR3 is TGCGCCAGCAGTGAGTCGACCGGGACGGAGCAGAGCTCCTACAATGAGCAGTTCTTC.

The chain couples TRBV6-5 to TRBJ2-7; weak D call: TRBD1 (7 bases). The CDR3 sequence is 14 residues long. The germline V and J ends were trimmed by 6 bases and 3 bases, with 15 bases remaining between them. Germline V gene sequence: CDR1 MNHEY, CDR2 SVGAGI. The CDR3 coding sequence is TGTGCCAGCAGCCTCACAGGGGAGGACTACGAGCAGTACTTC. Translating it yields CASSLTGEDYEQYF.

The rearrangement links TRBV19 to TRBJ1-2; D is ambiguous. V dropped 5 bases and J dropped 2 bases, with 12 bases sitting between them. Germline V gives CDR1 LNHDA, CDR2 SQIVND (reference sequence). This CDR3 contains 14 residues. The CDR3 DNA is TGTGCCAGTAGTGCCGGTCCCTCCAACTATGGCTACACCTTC. Its translation is CASSAGPSNYGYTF.

The chain links TRBV6-4 to TRBJ2-3; 14 bases are a match to TRBD2. This CDR3 comprises 16 residues. V lost 3 bases to trimming and J lost 4 bases; unmatched junction nucleotides: 3. The V gene's germline CDR1 is MRHNA and CDR2 SNTAGT. CDR3 amino acids: CASSERLAGGPDTQYF. The CDR3 DNA reads TGTGCCAGCAGTGAGAGACTAGCGGGGGGGCCAGATACGCAGTATTTT.

CDR3 DNA sequence: TGTGCCAGCAGTTTTTGGCAGGGGATCAACGAGCAGTACTTC. Translated, it gives CASSFWQGINEQYF. The J gene is TRBJ2-7, the V gene TRBV27; tentatively, D is TRBD1 (6 bases). The CDR3 is 14 residues long. Deletions cut 3 bases from V and 5 bases from J, with 14 bases between. Germline CDR1 reads MNHEY; CDR2 reads SMNVEV (reference sequence).

This chain links TRBV14 with TRBJ2-7; 9 nucleotides align to TRBD1. Germline V gives CDR1 SGHDN, CDR2 FVKESK. V dropped 0 bases and J dropped 4; count of bases not matched to a gene: 7. CDR3 length: 16 amino acids. Here the CDR3 reads CASSQEGQGYAYEQYF. CDR3 DNA sequence: TGTGCCAGCAGCCAAGAGGGACAGGGCTACGCGTACGAGCAGTACTTC.

This clone has just one count. J is TRBJ1-2 and V is TRBV6-5; 7 bases map to TRBD1. The CDR3 has 16 amino acids. The germline V gene has CDR1 MNHEY and CDR2 SVGAGI. V shed 0 bases, J shed 4 bases, and the junction held 8 bases outside the gene matches. CDR3 bases: TGTGCCAGCAGTTACTCTTTGGGACAGATATTCTATGGCTACACCTTC. Amino acids: CASSYSLGQIFYGYTF.

The chain is built from TRBV7-9 and TRBJ2-7; no firm D call. The CDR3 has 14 amino acids. V was clipped by 5 bases and J by 3 bases, with 14 bases between them. Germline CDR1 reads SEHNR; CDR2 reads FQNEAQ (reference sequence). The CDR3 here is CASSPTNENYEQYF. The DNA of the CDR3 is TGTGCCAGCAGCCCTACTAATGAAAACTACGAGCAGTACTTC.

This chain connects TRBV29-1 to TRBJ2-7, with TRBD2 matching 14 bases. This CDR3 has 14 amino acids. J gave up 5 bases and V 6 bases, and 6 bases lay outside the gene matches. Germline lookup yields CDR1 SQVTM and CDR2 ANQGSEA. As DNA, the CDR3 is TGCAGCGTGCCCGGGACTAGCGGGGGAGACGAGCAGTACTTC. Translated, it gives CSVPGTSGGDEQYF.

This chain joins TRBV9 and TRBJ2-7; 9 bases are a match to TRBD1. Per germline, CDR1 SGDLS and CDR2 YYNGEE. V was pared by 3 bases and J by 2 bases, with 6 bases of the junction left unmatched. The CDR3 loop spans 15 amino acids. The CDR3 protein is CASSARDRETYEQYF. The CDR3, as DNA: TGTGCCAGCAGCGCCCGGGACAGGGAGACCTACGAGCAGTACTTC.

This sequence joins TRBV6-5 and TRBJ2-3; tentatively, D is TRBD2 (6 bases). Germline assignment: CDR1 MNHEY and CDR2 SVGAGI. The germline V and J ends were trimmed by 7 bases and 1 base, with 15 bases remaining between them. The length of the CDR3 is 15 residues. CDR3 amino acids: CASTPGTYRTDTQYF. CDR3 nucleotides: TGTGCCAGCACCCCAGGGACTTACCGCACAGATACGCAGTATTTT.

This rearrangement joins TRBV27 to TRBJ2-3, with D uncertain. The CDR3 sequence is 16 residues long. Looked up from germline, CDR1 is MNHEY and CDR2 is SMNVEV (reference sequence). Trimming shortened V by 3 bases and J by 1 base, and 14 bases separated the two germline ends. The CDR3 is CASSFVQPQGTDTQYF. CDR3 sequence (DNA): TGTGCCAGCAGTTTCGTTCAGCCTCAGGGCACAGATACGCAGTATTTT.

This clone was picked up one time. The V call is TRBV29-1, the J call TRBJ2-7; weak D call: TRBD2 (6 bases). Germline V gene lookup returns CDR1 SQVTM and CDR2 ANQGSEA. The V and J ends lost 6 bases and 1 base respectively, with 16 bases between them. The CDR3 loop spans 14 amino acids. The CDR3 DNA sequence: TGCAGCGTCCTAGGCGGGGACCATTCCTACGAGCAGTACTTC. Protein product: CSVLGGDHSYEQYF.

The rearrangement joins TRBV7-9 to TRBJ2-7; tentatively, D is TRBD2 (6 bases). CDR3 length: 18 residues. The germline CDR1 and CDR2 sequences are SEHNR and FQNEAQ (reference sequence). V was cut by 6 bases and J by 1 base, with 25 bases left in between. The CDR3 sequence: CASRPRDGLVPQSYEQYF. The CDR3 DNA reads TGTGCCAGCAGACCGCGGGACGGCTTGGTGCCTCAATCCTACGAGCAGTACTTC.

This chain joins TRBV15 and TRBJ2-5, with 11 bases matching TRBD1. CDR1 LNHNV and CDR2 YYDKDF come from the germline V gene (reference sequence). This CDR3 spans 15 amino acids. Losses at the gene ends were 3 bases for V and 5 bases for J; bases not matched to a gene: 5. The chain's CDR3 is CATSSLDRGLETQYF. The CDR3 bases are TGTGCCACCAGCAGTTTGGACAGGGGGCTGGAGACCCAGTACTTC.

The V call is TRBV6-6, the J call TRBJ2-7; D might be TRBD1 (6 bases). CDR1 MNHNY and CDR2 SVGAGI come from the germline V gene (reference sequence). This CDR3 has 15 residues. V lost 6 bases and J 5 bases, leaving 20 bases between the germline ends. DNA of the CDR3: TGTGCCAGCAGGCCAGGGGTGTCAAATTCCCACGAGCAGTACTTC. Translated: CASRPGVSNSHEQYF.

V usage is TRBV13 and J usage is TRBJ1-2, with D perhaps matching TRBD1 (6 bases). Trimming pared 1 base from V and 4 bases from J, leaving 13 bases between. The CDR3 runs to 15 residues. Germline loops: CDR1 PRHDT, CDR2 FYEKMQ (reference sequence). This chain's CDR3 is CASSLESRGVYGYTF. Here the CDR3 DNA reads TGTGCCAGCAGCTTAGAGTCCAGGGGTGTCTATGGCTACACCTTC.